The 22 T cell receptor beta chains below come from one sample, sequenced in a study of beta chain features in type 1 diabetes. Isolated RNA was reverse transcribed in full, so expressed TCRB transcripts were sequenced. Generated by immunoSEQ multiplex PCR, the TCRdb table keeps only in-frame clones and is missing some. This sample carries about 930,000 clones, about a sixth of them seen once, and the ten largest clones take about 0.025%. Sample: naive CD4+ T cells from blood. The receptor source for this set is a woman aged 18-29 years in good health.

This clone came up a few times. The gene calls are TRBV10-3 and TRBJ2-1; 13 bases fit TRBD2. V was pared by 7 bases and J by 10 bases, with 4 bases of the junction left unmatched. Germline V gene data show CDR1 as ENHRY and CDR2 as SYGVKD. This CDR3 is 13 amino acids long. CDR3 bases: TGTGCCATCATTGCGACTAGCGGGGGGGAGCAGTTCTTC. Protein: CAIIATSGGEQFF.

A few counts support this clone. The sample contains more than one DNA sequence encoding this CDR3. The V and J genes are TRBV11-1 and TRBJ2-7; no firm D call. The CDR3 extends over 13 amino acids. The V gene lost 0 bases and the J gene lost 1 base, with 4 bases spanning the gap. Germline assignment: CDR1 SGHAT and CDR2 FQDESV (reference sequence). CDR3 DNA sequence: TGTGCCAGCAGCTTAGCGGTTTCCTACGAGCAGTACTTC. This gives the protein CASSLAVSYEQYF.

The sample holds a few counts of this clone. The J gene is TRBJ1-2, the V gene TRBV28; D gene unclear. Germline CDR1 MDHEN, CDR2 SYDVKM. Trimming removed 3 bases at V and 4 bases at J, with 6 bases between. The CDR3 sequence is 12 residues long. CDR3 DNA: TGTGCCAGCAGTTTCCCCCCCTATGGCTACACCTTC. Its protein product is CASSFPPYGYTF.

This clone has more than one count but fewer than ten. The CDR3 DNA reads TGTGCCAGCAGCGCGGACGACTACGAGCAGTACTTC. Protein sequence: CASSADDYEQYF. The chain recombines TRBV9 with TRBJ2-7, with unresolved D. The CDR3 sequence is 12 residues long. V dropped 3 bases and J dropped 3 bases, with 7 bases sitting between them. Per the germline V gene, CDR1 is SGDLS and CDR2 is YYNGEE.

DNA for the CDR3: TGTGCCACCTCGCCGGGGCCACCGGGCGAGCAGTACTTC. Its translation: CATSPGPPGEQYF. This chain connects TRBV7-2 to TRBJ2-7; TRBD1 or TRBD2 may be the D gene (5 bases each). Germline values: CDR1 SGHTA, CDR2 FQGNSA. Between the trimmed V and J ends, which lost 10 bases and 6 bases, there was a span of 19 bases. The CDR3 totals 13 residues.

The rearrangement links TRBV9 to TRBJ2-1, with D possibly being TRBD2 (5 bases). The CDR3 sequence is 15 residues long. V lost 3 bases to trimming and J lost 0 bases, with 10 bases between them. The germline CDR1 and CDR2 sequences are SGDLS and YYNGEE. The CDR3 region has the DNA TGTGCCAGCAGCGGGACTGTAGGCTCCTACAATGAGCAGTTCTTC. Its protein product is CASSGTVGSYNEQFF.

The J gene is TRBJ2-5, the V gene TRBV10-2; D call uncertain. Trimming took off 3 bases at V and 4 bases at J, with 15 bases between the two ends. The germline V gene has CDR1 WSHSY and CDR2 SAAADI. This CDR3 is built from 15 residues. CDR3 DNA sequence: TGCGCCAGCAGTGATCGCGGCCTGGGCGTAGAGACCCAGTACTTC. This gives the protein CASSDRGLGVETQYF.

This clone was recorded a few times. The chain employs TRBV7-8 and TRBJ2-1, with TRBD2 matching over 11 bases. This CDR3 has 16 residues. Unmatched junction bases numbered 8, after V lost 8 bases and J lost 2 bases. Germline V CDR1 and CDR2: SGHVS, FQNEAQ. The CDR3 region has the DNA TGTGCCAGCTTCAAATTAGCGGGAGGGCCCTACAATGAGCAGTTCTTC. Residues: CASFKLAGGPYNEQFF.

J is TRBJ2-6 and V is TRBV28, with 8 bases aligning to TRBD2. The CDR3 sequence is 16 residues long. Germline values: CDR1 MDHEN, CDR2 SYDVKM. The V segment lost 2 bases and the J segment 2 bases; nucleotides outside the gene matches: 2. The CDR3 reads CASSLPGGTGANVLTF. The CDR3 DNA follows: TGTGCCAGCAGTTTACCGGGAGGGACTGGGGCCAACGTCCTGACTTTC.

This sequence joins TRBV9 and TRBJ2-7; 8 nucleotides match TRBD2. V was clipped by 3 bases and J by 7 bases; unmatched bases: 15. The germline CDR1 and CDR2 sequences are SGDLS and YYNGEE. This CDR3 comprises 16 residues. CDR3 region: CASSEGQGGRLIEQYF. The CDR3 DNA reads as TGTGCCAGCAGCGAGGGCCAGGGCGGGAGGTTAATTGAGCAGTACTTC.

In this sample, this clone turned up a few times. This sequence joins TRBV5-6 and TRBJ2-1, with D hard to call. The CDR3 length is 14 residues. V dropped 4 bases and J dropped 4 bases, with 12 bases sitting between them. In germline, CDR1 is SGHDT, CDR2 YYEEEE. The CDR3 spells CASSQIGSYNEQFF. In nucleotides, the CDR3 is TGTGCCAGCAGCCAAATCGGGTCATACAATGAGCAGTTCTTC. The complete variable domain, with remaining parts taken from reference TRBV5-6 and TRBJ2-1, reads DAGVTQSPTHLIKTRGQQVTLRCSPKSGHDTVSWYQQALGQGPQFIFQYYEEEERQRGNFPDRFSGHQFPNYSSELNVNALLLGDSALYLCASSQIGSYNEQFFGPGTRLTVL.

The V call is TRBV5-1, the J call TRBJ2-7, with 7 bases identical to TRBD1. This CDR3 has 12 amino acids. Losses at the gene ends were 3 bases for V and 7 bases for J; bases not matched to a gene: 4. From germline, CDR1 is SGHRS and CDR2 YFSETQ. The CDR3 is CASSWTGREQYF. The CDR3 region has the DNA TGCGCCAGCAGCTGGACAGGACGTGAGCAGTACTTC.

This clone was observed a handful of times. This rearrangement joins TRBV18 to TRBJ2-1, with unresolved D. V lost 0 bases and J lost 0, with 12 bases in between. In germline, CDR1 is KGHSH, CDR2 LQKENI. CDR3 length equals 17 residues. In DNA form, the CDR3 reads TGTGCCAGCTCACCACCGGCCGGCAAGAGCTCCTACAATGAGCAGTTCTTC. Encoded protein: CASSPPAGKSSYNEQFF.

The chain has TRBV19 and TRBJ2-3; the D gene is possibly TRBD2 (6 bases). The V and J ends lost 6 bases and 5 bases respectively, with 15 bases between them. This CDR3 comprises 14 residues. Germline CDR1 LNHDA, CDR2 SQIVND (reference sequence). CDR3 DNA sequence: TGTGCCAGTAGCACTCGACTAGGCGGAGATACGCAGTATTTT. This codes for CASSTRLGGDTQYF.

This clone was detected a few times. The V and J genes are TRBV18 and TRBJ1-5; D uncertain. The CDR3 spans 14 residues. V was pared by 3 bases and J by 9 bases, with 15 bases between. The germline CDR1 and CDR2 sequences are KGHSH and LQKENI. DNA of the CDR3: TGTGCCAGCTCACCGGGGTCCGGGGTGTTGCCCCAGCATTTT. Encoded protein: CASSPGSGVLPQHF.

Only one count was recorded for this clone. V and J are TRBV28 and TRBJ1-2; D may be TRBD1 (5 bases). Looked up from germline, CDR1 is MDHEN and CDR2 is SYDVKM. The CDR3 has 13 residues. Between the trimmed V and J ends, which lost 7 bases and 4 bases, there was a span of 13 bases. The CDR3 DNA reads as TGTGCCAGCACCCGAGAGGGGCGCTATGGCTACACCTTC. Its translation: CASTREGRYGYTF.

This clone was seen a handful of times. The chain combines TRBV28 with TRBJ1-2, with D hard to call. CDR1 is MDHEN and CDR2 is SYDVKM in the germline V gene. Trimming took off 5 bases at V and 2 bases at J, with 9 bases between the two ends. The CDR3 totals 13 residues. The DNA for the CDR3 is TGTGCCAGCAGTCGGGTGGGAAACTATGGCTACACCTTC. This translates into CASSRVGNYGYTF.

This clone was seen more than once but under ten times. The V gene is TRBV29-1, the J gene TRBJ1-5; D call uncertain. Germline V lookup: CDR1 SQVTM, CDR2 ANQGSEA. The V end was cut by 4 bases, the J end by 4 bases, with 11 bases between. This CDR3 spans 13 amino acids. CDR3 sequence reads: CSVGFRNNQPQHF. The CDR3 DNA is TGCAGCGTTGGTTTTAGGAATAATCAGCCCCAGCATTTT. The full variable domain, in which reference TRBV29-1 and TRBJ1-5 provide the parts outside the CDR3, is SAVISQKPSRDICQRGTSLTIQCQVDSQVTMMFWYRQQPGQSLTLIATANQGSEATYESGFVIDKFPISRPNLTFSTLTVSNMSPEDSSIYLCSVGFRNNQPQHFGDGTRLSIL.

The chain has TRBV18 and TRBJ2-5; weak D call: TRBD2 (5 bases). Trimming cost V 6 bases and J 5 bases, with 13 bases left between them. Germline values: CDR1 KGHSH, CDR2 LQKENI. CDR3 length: 13 residues. CDR3 coding DNA: TGTGCCAGCTCTCCCATCGGGGTGGAGACCCAGTACTTC. Its protein product is CASSPIGVETQYF. Supplemented by reference TRBV18 and TRBJ2-5, the full variable domain reads NAGVMQNPRHLVRRRGQEARLRCSPMKGHSHVYWYRQLPEEGLKFMVYLQKENIIDESGMPKERFSAEFPKEGPSILRIQQVVRGDSAAYFCASSPIGVETQYFGPGTRLLVL.

This clone was seen more than once but under ten times. The sample has other DNA sequences that encode this CDR3 too. The chain is built from TRBV18 and TRBJ2-7, with D perhaps matching TRBD1 (5 bases). Germline V lookup: CDR1 KGHSH, CDR2 LQKENI. V was pared by 2 bases and J by 5 bases, with 10 bases between. The CDR3 runs 13 residues. This CDR3 is CASSPGQGHEQYF. As DNA, the CDR3 is TGTGCCAGCTCACCAGGCCAGGGCCACGAGCAGTACTTC.

The chain is built from TRBV10-3 and TRBJ1-2; D unclear. The CDR3 has 13 residues. V lost 2 bases to trimming and J lost 4 bases, with 8 bases between them. Germline V gives CDR1 ENHRY, CDR2 SYGVKD. Here the CDR3 DNA reads TGTGCCATCAGTGAGCTAACTTTCTATGGCTACACCTTC. Translating it yields CAISELTFYGYTF.

This clone was observed a few times. The chain employs TRBV21-1 and TRBJ2-2; the table's D call, TRBD2, was not checked against the DNA. TRBV21-1 is a listed pseudogene. The CDR3 runs 17 residues. Written as DNA, the CDR3 is TGTGCCAGCAGCAAAAGACTAGCGGGAGAATTCACCGGGGAGCTGTTTTTT. Encoded protein: CASSKRLAGEFTGELFF.